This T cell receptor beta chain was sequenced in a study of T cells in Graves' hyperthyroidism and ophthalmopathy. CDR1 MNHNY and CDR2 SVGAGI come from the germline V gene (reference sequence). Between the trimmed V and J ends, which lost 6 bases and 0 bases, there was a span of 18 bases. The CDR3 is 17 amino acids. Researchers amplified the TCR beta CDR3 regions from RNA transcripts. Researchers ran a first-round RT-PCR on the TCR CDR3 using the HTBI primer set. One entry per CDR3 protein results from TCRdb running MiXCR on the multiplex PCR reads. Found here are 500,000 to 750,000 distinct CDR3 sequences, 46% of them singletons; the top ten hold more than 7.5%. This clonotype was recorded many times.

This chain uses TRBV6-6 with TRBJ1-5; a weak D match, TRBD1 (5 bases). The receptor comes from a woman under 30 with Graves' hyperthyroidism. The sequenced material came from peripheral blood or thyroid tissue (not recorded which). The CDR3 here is CASSKHSLRDSNQPQHF. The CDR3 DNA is TGTGCCAGCAGCAAACACTCACTCAGGGATAGCAATCAGCCCCAGCATTTT.